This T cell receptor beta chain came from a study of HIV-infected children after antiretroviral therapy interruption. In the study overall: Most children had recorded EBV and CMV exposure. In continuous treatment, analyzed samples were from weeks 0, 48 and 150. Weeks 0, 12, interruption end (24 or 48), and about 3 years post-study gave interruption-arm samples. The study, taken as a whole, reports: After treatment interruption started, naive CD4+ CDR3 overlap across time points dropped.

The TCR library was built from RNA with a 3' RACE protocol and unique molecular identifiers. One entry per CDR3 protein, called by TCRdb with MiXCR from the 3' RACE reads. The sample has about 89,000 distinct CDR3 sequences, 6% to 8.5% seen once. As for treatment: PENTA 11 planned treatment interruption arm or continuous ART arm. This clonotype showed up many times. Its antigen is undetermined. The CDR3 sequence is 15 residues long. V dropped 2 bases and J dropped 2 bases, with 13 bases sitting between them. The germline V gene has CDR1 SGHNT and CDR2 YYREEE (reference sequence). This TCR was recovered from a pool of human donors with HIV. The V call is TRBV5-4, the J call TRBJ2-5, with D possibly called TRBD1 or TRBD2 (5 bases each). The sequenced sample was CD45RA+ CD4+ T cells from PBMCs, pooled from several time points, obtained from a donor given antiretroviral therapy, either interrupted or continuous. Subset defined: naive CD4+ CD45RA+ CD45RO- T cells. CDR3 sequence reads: CASSLGTGRQETQYF. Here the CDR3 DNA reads TGTGCCAGCAGCTTAGGAACGGGACGGCAAGAGACCCAGTACTTC.